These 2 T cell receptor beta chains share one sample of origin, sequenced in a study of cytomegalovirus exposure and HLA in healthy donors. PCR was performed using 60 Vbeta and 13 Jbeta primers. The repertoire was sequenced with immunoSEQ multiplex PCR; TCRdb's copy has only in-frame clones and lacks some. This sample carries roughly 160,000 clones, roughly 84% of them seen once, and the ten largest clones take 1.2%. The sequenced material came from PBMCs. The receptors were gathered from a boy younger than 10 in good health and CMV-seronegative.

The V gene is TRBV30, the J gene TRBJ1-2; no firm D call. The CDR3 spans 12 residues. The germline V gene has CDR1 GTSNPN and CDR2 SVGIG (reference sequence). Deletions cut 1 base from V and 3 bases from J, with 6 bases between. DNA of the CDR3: TGTGCCTGGAGTGGAGGCGACTATGGCTACACCTTC. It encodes CAWSGGDYGYTF.

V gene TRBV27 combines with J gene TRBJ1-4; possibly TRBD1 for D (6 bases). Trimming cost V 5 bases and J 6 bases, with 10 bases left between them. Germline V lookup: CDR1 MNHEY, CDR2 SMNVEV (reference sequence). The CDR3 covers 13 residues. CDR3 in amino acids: CASSANRDEKLFF. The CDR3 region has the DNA TGTGCCAGCAGTGCAAACAGGGATGAAAAACTGTTTTTT. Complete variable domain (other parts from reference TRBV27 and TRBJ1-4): EAQVTQNPRYLITVTGKKLTVTCSQNMNHEYMSWYRQDPGLGLRQIYYSMNVEVTDKGDVPEGYKVSRKEKRNFPLILESPSPNQTSLYFCASSANRDEKLFFGSGTQLSVL.